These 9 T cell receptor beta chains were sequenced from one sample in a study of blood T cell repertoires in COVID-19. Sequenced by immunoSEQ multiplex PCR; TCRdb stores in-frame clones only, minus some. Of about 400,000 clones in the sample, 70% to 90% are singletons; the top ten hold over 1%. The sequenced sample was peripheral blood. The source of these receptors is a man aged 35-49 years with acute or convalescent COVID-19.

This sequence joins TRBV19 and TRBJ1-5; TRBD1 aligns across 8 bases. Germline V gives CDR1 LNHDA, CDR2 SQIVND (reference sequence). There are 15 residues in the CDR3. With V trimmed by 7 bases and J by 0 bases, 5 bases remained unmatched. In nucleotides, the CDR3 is TGTGCCAGTACCGAGGACAGGGTTAGCAATCAGCCCCAGCATTTT. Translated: CASTEDRVSNQPQHF.

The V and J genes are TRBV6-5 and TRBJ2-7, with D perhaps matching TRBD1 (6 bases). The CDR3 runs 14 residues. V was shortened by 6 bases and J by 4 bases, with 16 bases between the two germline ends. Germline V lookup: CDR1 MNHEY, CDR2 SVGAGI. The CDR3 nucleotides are TGTGCCAGCAGACCACAGGGTACAGGTTACGAGCAGTACTTC. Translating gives CASRPQGTGYEQYF.

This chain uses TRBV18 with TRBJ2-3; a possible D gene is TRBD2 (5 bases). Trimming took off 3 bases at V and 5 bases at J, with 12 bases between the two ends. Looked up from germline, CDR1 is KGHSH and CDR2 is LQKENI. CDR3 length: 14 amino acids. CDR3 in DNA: TGTGCCAGCTCACCCTGGGAGTCCCTAGATACGCAGTATTTT. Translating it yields CASSPWESLDTQYF.

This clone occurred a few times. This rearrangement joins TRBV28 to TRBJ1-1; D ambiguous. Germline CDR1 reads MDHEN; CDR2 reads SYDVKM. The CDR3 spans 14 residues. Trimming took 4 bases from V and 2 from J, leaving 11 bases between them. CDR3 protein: CASSSVADNTEAFF. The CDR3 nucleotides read TGTGCCAGCAGTTCAGTCGCGGATAACACTGAAGCTTTCTTT.

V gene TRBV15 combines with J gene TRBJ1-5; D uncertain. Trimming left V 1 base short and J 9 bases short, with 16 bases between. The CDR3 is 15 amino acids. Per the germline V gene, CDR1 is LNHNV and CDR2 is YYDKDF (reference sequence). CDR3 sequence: CATSRVGRYGRPQHF. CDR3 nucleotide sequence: TGTGCCACCAGCAGAGTTGGACGGTACGGGAGGCCCCAGCATTTT. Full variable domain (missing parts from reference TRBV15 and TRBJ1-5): DAMVIQNPRYQVTQFGKPVTLSCSQTLNHNVMYWYQQKSSQAPKLLFHYYDKDFNNEADTPDNFQSRRPNTSFCFLDIRSPGLGDTAMYLCATSRVGRYGRPQHFGDGTRLSIL.

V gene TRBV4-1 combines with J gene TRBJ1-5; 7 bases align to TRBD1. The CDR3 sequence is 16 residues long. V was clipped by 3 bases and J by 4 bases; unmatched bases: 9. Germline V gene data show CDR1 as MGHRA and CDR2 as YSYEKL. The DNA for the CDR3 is TGCGCCAGCAGCCATTCACAGGGGCCGGGGAATCAGCCCCAGCATTTT. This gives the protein CASSHSQGPGNQPQHF.

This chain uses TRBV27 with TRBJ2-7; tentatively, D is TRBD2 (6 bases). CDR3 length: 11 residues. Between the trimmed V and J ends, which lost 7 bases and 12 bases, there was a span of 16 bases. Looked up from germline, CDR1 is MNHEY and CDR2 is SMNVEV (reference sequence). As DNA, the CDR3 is TGTGCCAGCAACGACCGGGGGTGGACGTACTTC. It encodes CASNDRGWTYF.

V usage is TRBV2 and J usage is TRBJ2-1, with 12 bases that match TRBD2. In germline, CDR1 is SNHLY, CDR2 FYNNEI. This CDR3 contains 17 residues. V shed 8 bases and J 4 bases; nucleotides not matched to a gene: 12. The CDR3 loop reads CASGFSLAGGGYNEQFF. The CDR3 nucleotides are TGTGCCAGCGGATTTTCACTAGCGGGGGGAGGGTACAATGAGCAGTTCTTC.

CDR3 in DNA: TGTGCCAGCTCCCCGACTGTGTACTATGGCTACACCTTC. It translates to CASSPTVYYGYTF. The chain recombines TRBV9 with TRBJ1-2, with D uncertain. The CDR3 loop spans 13 amino acids. The V and J ends lost 7 bases and 3 bases respectively, with 13 bases between them. The germline gives CDR1 SGDLS, CDR2 YYNGEE.